This T cell receptor beta chain was recovered during a study of T cells in Graves' hyperthyroidism and ophthalmopathy. With regard to this clonotype: Its specificity is not known. The junction differs from germline at one of its ends, possibly a read error.

Findings and caveats of the study: Most thyroid clonotypes that were expanded above 0.001 also turned up in blood.

Germline V gene sequence: CDR1 SGHNT, CDR2 YENEEA. CDR3 length: 15 amino acids. Amplification of TCR beta CDR3 regions used RNA as the template. HTBI primers drove first-round RT-PCR of the TCR CDR3. TCRdb ran MiXCR on the multiplex PCR reads and lists one entry per CDR3 protein. The repertoire holds 50,000 to 60,000 distinct CDR3 sequences, around half seen once, with 9.5% to 15% in the top ten. Sequencing was carried out using blood. This TCR derives from a woman in her 30s with Graves' ophthalmopathy. The chain has TRBV11-3 and TRBJ2-1; either TRBD1 or TRBD2 may fit D (6 bases each). CDR3 sequence reads: CASSLGGASDNKQFF. In nucleotides, the CDR3 is TGTGCCAGCAGCTTAGGGGGGGCGAGTGACAATAAGCAGTTCTTC.